This T cell receptor (beta chain) was found in a study of blood T cell repertoires in COVID-19. Study in general: T cells, B-cell-depleted T cells, or PBMCs provided the cDNA or gDNA that served as material.

Profiled with immunoSEQ multiplex PCR; TCRdb holds only in-frame clones, not every one. The sample includes about 430,000 clones, about 88% seen only once; the top ten take about 1.5%. CDR3 length: 13 residues. The V gene lost 2 bases and the J gene lost 6 bases, with 8 bases spanning the gap. Germline V CDR1 and CDR2: MNHNS, SASEGT. The participants were between about 18 and 90 years old and came from 24 US areas. This chain links TRBV6-1 with TRBJ1-5, with D perhaps matching TRBD1 (5 bases). This sequence was found in a woman aged 18-29 years who had been exposed to COVID-19. Specimen: PBMCs or T cells enriched from blood (not recorded which). CDR3 residues: CASSENRRQPQHF. CDR3 nucleotides: TGTGCCAGCAGTGAAAACAGGCGTCAGCCCCAGCATTTT.